This T cell receptor (beta chain) was identified in a study of blood T cell repertoires in COVID-19. In the study overall: Acute-phase and convalescent COVID-19 samples originated in the United States, Italy and Spain. Nucleic acid was either cDNA or gDNA, and it came from T cells, B-cell-depleted T cells, or PBMCs.

Per the authors' pipeline: Amplified reference gene primers provided the basis for estimating nucleated cell counts. Data came from immunoSEQ multiplex PCR; TCRdb stores just in-frame clones and leaves some out. The DNA gave D and trimming, while V, J and clone size come from that table. Of about 320,000 clones listed, under 90% are singletons. The length of the CDR3 is 13 residues. Germline V gene sequence: CDR1 SGHTA, CDR2 FQGNSA. Trimming removed 6 bases at V and 5 bases at J, with 11 bases between. Enrolled through a virtual design, the participants were between about 18 and 100 years of age and came from 24 US areas.

Material: PBMCs or T cells enriched from blood (not recorded which). V is TRBV7-2 and J is TRBJ1-3, with no clear D. The source is a man aged 55 to 70 who had recovered from COVID-19. As DNA, the CDR3 is TGTGCCAGCAGTCCTACGGGGAGAAACACCATATATTTT. This translates into CASSPTGRNTIYF.